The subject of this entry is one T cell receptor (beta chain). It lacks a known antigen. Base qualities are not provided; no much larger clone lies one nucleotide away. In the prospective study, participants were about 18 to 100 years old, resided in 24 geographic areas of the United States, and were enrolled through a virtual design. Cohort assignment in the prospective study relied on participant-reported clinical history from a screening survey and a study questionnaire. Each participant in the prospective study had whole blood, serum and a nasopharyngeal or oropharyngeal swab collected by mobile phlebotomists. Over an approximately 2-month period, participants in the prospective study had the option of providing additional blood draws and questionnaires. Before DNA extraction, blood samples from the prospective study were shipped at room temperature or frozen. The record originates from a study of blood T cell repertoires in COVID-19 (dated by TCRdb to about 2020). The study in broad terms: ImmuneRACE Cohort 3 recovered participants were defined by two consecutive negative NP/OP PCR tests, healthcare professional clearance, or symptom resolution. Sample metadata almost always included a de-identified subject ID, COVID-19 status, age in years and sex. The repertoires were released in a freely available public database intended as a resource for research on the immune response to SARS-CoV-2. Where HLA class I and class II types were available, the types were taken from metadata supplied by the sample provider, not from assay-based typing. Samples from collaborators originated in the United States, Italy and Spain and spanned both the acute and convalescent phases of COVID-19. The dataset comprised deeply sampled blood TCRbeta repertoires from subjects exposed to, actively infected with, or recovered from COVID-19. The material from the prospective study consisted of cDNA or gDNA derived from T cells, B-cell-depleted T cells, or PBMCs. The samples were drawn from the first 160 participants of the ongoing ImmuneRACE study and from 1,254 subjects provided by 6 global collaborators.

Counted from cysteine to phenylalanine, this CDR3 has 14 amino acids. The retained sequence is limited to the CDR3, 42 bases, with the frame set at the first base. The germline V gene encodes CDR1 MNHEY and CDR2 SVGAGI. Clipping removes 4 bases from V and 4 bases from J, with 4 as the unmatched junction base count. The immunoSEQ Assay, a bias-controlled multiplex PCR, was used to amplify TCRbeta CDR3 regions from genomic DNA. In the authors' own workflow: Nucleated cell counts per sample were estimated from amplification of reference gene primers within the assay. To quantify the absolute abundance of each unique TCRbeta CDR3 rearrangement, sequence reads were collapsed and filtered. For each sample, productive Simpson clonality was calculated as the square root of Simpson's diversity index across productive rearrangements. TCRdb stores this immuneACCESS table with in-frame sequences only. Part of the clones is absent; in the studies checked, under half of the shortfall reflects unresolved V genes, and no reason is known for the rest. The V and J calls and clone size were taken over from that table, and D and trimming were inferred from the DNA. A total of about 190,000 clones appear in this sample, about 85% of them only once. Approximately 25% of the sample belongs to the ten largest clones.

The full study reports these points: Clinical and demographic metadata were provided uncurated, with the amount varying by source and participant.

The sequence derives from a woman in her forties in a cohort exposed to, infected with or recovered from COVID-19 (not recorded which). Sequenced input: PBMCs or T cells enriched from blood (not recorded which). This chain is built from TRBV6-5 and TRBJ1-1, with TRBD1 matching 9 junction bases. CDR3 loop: CASSLTGGSTEAFF. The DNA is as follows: TGTGCCAGCAGTTTGACAGGGGGGAGCACTGAAGCTTTCTTT.